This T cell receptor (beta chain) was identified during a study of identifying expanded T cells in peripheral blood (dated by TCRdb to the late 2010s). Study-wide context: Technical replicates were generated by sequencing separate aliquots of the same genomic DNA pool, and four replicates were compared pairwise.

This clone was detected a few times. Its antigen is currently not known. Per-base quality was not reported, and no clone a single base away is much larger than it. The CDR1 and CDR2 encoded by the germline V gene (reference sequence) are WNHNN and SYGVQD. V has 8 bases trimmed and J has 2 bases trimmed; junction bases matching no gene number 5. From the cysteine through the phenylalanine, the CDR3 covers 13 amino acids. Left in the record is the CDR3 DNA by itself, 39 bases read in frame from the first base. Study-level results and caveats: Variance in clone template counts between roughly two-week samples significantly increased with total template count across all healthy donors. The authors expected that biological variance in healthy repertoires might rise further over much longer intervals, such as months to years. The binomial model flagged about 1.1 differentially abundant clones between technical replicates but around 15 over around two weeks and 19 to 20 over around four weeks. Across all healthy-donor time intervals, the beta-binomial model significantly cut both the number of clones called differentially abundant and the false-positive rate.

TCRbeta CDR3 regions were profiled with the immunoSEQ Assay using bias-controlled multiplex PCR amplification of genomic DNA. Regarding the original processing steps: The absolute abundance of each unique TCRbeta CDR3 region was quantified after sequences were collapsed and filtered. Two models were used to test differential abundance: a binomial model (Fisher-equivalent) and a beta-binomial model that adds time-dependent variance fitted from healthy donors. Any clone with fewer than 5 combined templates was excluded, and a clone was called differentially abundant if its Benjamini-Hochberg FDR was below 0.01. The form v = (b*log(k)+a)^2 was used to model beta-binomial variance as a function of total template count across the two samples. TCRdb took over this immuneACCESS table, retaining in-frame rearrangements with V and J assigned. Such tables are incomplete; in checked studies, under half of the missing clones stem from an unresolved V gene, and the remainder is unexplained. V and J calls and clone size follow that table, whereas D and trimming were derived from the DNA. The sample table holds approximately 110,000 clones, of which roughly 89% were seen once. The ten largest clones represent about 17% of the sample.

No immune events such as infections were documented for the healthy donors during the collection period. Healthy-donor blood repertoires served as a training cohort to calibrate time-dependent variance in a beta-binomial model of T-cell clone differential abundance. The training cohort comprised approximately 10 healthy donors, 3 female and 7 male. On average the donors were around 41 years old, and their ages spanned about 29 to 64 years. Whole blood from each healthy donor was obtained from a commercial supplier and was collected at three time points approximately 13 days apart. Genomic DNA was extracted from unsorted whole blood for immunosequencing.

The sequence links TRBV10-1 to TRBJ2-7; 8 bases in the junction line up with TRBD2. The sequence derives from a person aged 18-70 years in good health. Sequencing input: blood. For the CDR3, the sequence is CASPRLAPYEQYF. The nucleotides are TGCGCCAGCCCTAGACTAGCGCCCTACGAGCAGTACTTC.